The 5 T cell receptor beta chains given below trace back to one sample, sequenced in a study of T cell responses to AZD1222 COVID-19 vaccine (dated by TCRdb to about 2021). Libraries were prepared through the immunoSEQ multiplex PCR assay. TCRdb retrieved this table from immuneACCESS and kept in-frame rearrangements only. Not all clones are present; in checked studies, unresolved V genes account for under half, and no reason is known for the remainder. A total of some 160,000 clones appear in this sample, approximately 90% of them only once. The leading ten clones occupy 1.5% to 2.5% of the sample. The sample's time point label is to be understood as: about 28 days (+/-7) after the second vaccine dose. The material sequenced was peripheral blood, taken 28 days after the second AZD1222 dose. The receptors derive from an adult who received the AZD1222 COVID-19 vaccine.

This rearrangement joins TRBV6-2 or TRBV6-3 to TRBJ1-5, with D perhaps matching TRBD1 (6 bases). Per the germline V gene, CDR1 is MNHEY and CDR2 is SVGEGT. The CDR3 is 14 amino acids. The V end was cut by 4 bases, the J end by 5 bases, with 12 bases between. CDR3 residues: CASSFRQAHQPQHF. The CDR3 DNA follows: TGTGCCAGCAGTTTCCGACAGGCTCATCAGCCCCAGCATTTT.

The gene calls are TRBV6-6 and TRBJ2-7; D might be TRBD2 (5 bases). The V and J ends lost 0 bases and 7 bases respectively, with 7 bases between them. The V gene's germline CDR1 is MNHNY and CDR2 SVGAGI (reference sequence). This CDR3 has 12 amino acids. The CDR3 nucleotides read TGTGCCAGCAGTTACTCCGGGAAGGAGCAGTACTTC. Its translation is CASSYSGKEQYF.

The CDR3 nucleotides are TGTGCCAGCAGCTTAGGTGGGACAAACTACAATCAGCCCCAGCATTTT. This codes for CASSLGGTNYNQPQHF. V is TRBV7-2 and J is TRBJ1-5; possibly TRBD1 for D (6 bases). Trimming cost V 1 base and J 3 bases, with 13 bases left between them. The CDR3 contains 16 residues. Germline V gene sequence: CDR1 SGHTA, CDR2 FQGNSA.

The CDR3 DNA reads TGTGCCAGCTCGAGGGGGCTAGCGGAACAAGAGACCCAGTACTTC. Encoded protein: CASSRGLAEQETQYF. The chain is built from TRBV18 and TRBJ2-5; D assignment may be TRBD1 or TRBD2 (7 bases each). Germline loops: CDR1 KGHSH, CDR2 LQKENI. Trimming took off 6 bases at V and 2 bases at J, with 16 bases between the two ends. The CDR3 spans 15 residues.

The chain carries TRBV27 and TRBJ1-5; TRBD1 matches at 7 bases. The CDR3 length is 15 residues. Germline assignment: CDR1 MNHEY and CDR2 SMNVEV (reference sequence). Trimming took 2 bases from V and 4 from J; bases not matched to a gene: 5. CDR3 DNA sequence: TGTGCCAGCAGTTTAGGGACGGGACAGAATCAGCCCCAGCATTTT. This sequence encodes CASSLGTGQNQPQHF.